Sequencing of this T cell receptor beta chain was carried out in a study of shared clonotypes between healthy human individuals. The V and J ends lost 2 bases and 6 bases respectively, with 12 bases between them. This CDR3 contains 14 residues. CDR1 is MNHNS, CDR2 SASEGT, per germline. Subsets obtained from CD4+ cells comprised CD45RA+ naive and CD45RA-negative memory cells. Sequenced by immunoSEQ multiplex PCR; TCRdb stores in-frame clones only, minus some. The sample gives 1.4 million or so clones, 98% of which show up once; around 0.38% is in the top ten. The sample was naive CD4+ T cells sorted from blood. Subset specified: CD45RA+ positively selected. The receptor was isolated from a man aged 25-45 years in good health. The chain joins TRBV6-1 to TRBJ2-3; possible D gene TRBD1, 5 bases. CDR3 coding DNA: TGTGCCAGCAGTGAAAGGGATCCAGGGGATACGCAGTATTTT. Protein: CASSERDPGDTQYF.